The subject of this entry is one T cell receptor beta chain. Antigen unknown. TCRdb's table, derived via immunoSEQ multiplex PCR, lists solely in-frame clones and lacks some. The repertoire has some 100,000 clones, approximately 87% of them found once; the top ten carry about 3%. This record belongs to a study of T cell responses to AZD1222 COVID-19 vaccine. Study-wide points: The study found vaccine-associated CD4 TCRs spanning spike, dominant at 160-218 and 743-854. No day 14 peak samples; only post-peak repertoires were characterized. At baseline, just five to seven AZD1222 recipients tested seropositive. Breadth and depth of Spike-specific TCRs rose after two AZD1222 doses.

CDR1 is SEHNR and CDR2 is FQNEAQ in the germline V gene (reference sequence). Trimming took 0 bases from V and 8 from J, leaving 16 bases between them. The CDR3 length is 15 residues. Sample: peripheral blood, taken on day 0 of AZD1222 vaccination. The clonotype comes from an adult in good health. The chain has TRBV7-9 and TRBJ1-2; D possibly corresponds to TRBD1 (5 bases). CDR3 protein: CASSLAPGTEKGYTF. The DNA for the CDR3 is TGTGCCAGCAGCTTAGCGCCAGGGACCGAGAAGGGCTACACCTTC.